What follows are 27 T cell receptor beta chains derived from one specimen sequenced in a study of blood T cells in healthy people across ages. The second PCR ran roughly 7 to 11 cycles with a sample-barcoded 5' primer and J-beta primers. Via MiXCR, TCRdb re-called the 5' RACE reads, giving one row per CDR3 protein. The sample consists of 800,000 to 950,000 distinct CDR3 sequences, roughly 29% of them appearing once. These data also formed part of another study, on T cells of mothers and their children.

The sequenced sample was blood. Every receptor here comes from a woman aged 40 to 50 in good health.

This clonotype was recorded only once. The chain is built from TRBV15 and TRBJ2-4; D gene uncertain. Per the germline V gene, CDR1 is LNHNV and CDR2 is YYDKDF (reference sequence). Deletions cut 0 bases from V and 13 bases from J, with 13 bases between. The CDR3 spans 13 residues. CDR3 region: CATSRDGGNEQYF. The CDR3 DNA follows: TGTGCCACCAGCAGAGACGGTGGGAATGAGCAGTACTTC.

The rearrangement uses TRBV6-2 or TRBV6-3 and TRBJ2-7, with D unresolved. The ends were cut back, 10 bases at V and 2 bases at J, with 15 bases in the middle. This CDR3 is 13 amino acids long. Germline V lookup: CDR1 MNHEY, CDR2 SVGEGT. The CDR3 spells CATAVAITYEQYF. The CDR3 DNA sequence: TGTGCCACAGCAGTAGCTATTACCTACGAGCAGTACTTC.

This clonotype has at least ten counts. This chain uses TRBV5-1 with TRBJ2-1; 15 bases align to TRBD2. Germline CDR1 and CDR2: SGHRS and YFSETQ. Trimming cost V 5 bases and J 4 bases; bases outside gene matches: 22. This CDR3 has 22 residues. CDR3 amino acids: CASSQTGFSPGLAGGYYNEQFF. The CDR3 DNA reads TGCGCCAGCAGTCAGACAGGCTTCTCCCCGGGACTAGCGGGGGGCTATTACAATGAGCAGTTCTTC.

On this clonotype itself: The germline gene is not matched at one end of the junction; a read error may be the cause. The chain employs TRBV12-3 or TRBV12-4 and TRBJ1-2; D unclear. This CDR3 comprises 12 residues. The CDR3 reads CGSMYLRGFPAF. DNA for the CDR3: TGTGGCAGCATGTACCTCCGGGGATTCCCTGCCTTC.

This clonotype was counted a single time. The chain recombines TRBV7-9 with TRBJ2-3; possibly TRBD2 for D (6 bases). CDR3 length: 15 residues. The germline gives CDR1 SEHNR, CDR2 FQNEAQ (reference sequence). V dropped 5 bases and J dropped 2 bases, with 14 bases sitting between them. CDR3: CASSGQAGSTDTQYF. The CDR3 DNA sequence: TGTGCCAGCAGCGGGCAGGCGGGGTCCACAGATACGCAGTATTTT.

This sequence joins TRBV28 and TRBJ2-7, with unresolved D. Between the trimmed V and J ends, which lost 0 bases and 5 bases, there was a span of 11 bases. Looked up from germline, CDR1 is MDHEN and CDR2 is SYDVKM. This CDR3 contains 14 residues. The CDR3 sequence is CASSLWLSANEQYF. In DNA, the CDR3 is TGTGCCAGCAGTTTATGGCTTAGTGCCAACGAGCAGTACTTC.

As to this clonotype: The junction does not match germline at one end; this may be a read error. This chain links TRBV5-1 with TRBJ2-2; D is undetermined. CDR1 and CDR2 (germline): SGHRS, YFSETQ. The CDR3 sequence is 12 residues long. CDR3 amino acids: CAGSRSTGELFF. In DNA, the CDR3 is TGCGCCGGCAGCCGGAGTACCGGGGAGCTGTTTTTT. The full variable domain, with the rest looked up from reference TRBV5-1 and TRBJ2-2, is KAGVTQTPRYLIKTRGQQVTLSCSPISGHRSVSWYQQTPGQGLQFLFEYFSETQRNKGNFPGRFSGRQFSNSRSEMNVSTLELGDSALYLCAGSRSTGELFFGEGSRLTVL.

About this clonotype itself: The junction departs from the called germline gene at one end, perhaps through a read error. V gene TRBV5-8 combines with J gene TRBJ2-1; TRBD1 matches 7 bases. Germline CDR1 SGHTS, CDR2 YDEGEE. The CDR3 contains 15 residues. CDR3 sequence reads: CASSHRGQVGNERFF. In nucleotides, the CDR3 is TGTGCCAGCAGCCATAGGGGGCAGGTGGGAAATGAGCGGTTCTTC.

On this clonotype: A much larger clone differs from this one at a single base, so this may be a read error. The chain combines TRBV12-3 or TRBV12-4 with TRBJ2-7; D is perhaps TRBD1 (7 bases). V lost 6 bases, J lost 11 bases, and 17 bases lay in between. This CDR3 comprises 12 residues. CDR3 protein: CASSRGTACEYF. The CDR3 DNA reads as TGTGCCAGCAGCCGGGGGACAGCCTGCGAGTACTTC.

V usage is TRBV19 and J usage is TRBJ1-1; 8 bases align to TRBD1. This CDR3 comprises 15 residues. Germline lookup yields CDR1 LNHDA and CDR2 SQIVND (reference sequence). With V trimmed by 7 bases and J by 4 bases, 11 bases remained unmatched. CDR3 bases: TGTGCCAGTATCCCCGACCAGGACAGGGTCACTGAAGCTTTCTTT. Its protein product is CASIPDQDRVTEAFF.

CDR3 sequence: CSVEVRGREVGQYF. Written as DNA, the CDR3 is TGCAGCGTTGAGGTCAGGGGTAGAGAGGTGGGGCAGTACTTC. The rearrangement links TRBV29-1 to TRBJ2-5, with TRBD1 as a possible D gene (6 bases). The CDR3 runs 14 residues. Germline values: CDR1 SQVTM, CDR2 ANQGSEA. V was cut by 3 bases and J by 11 bases, with 22 bases left in between.

The genes are TRBV27 and TRBJ1-3, with TRBD1 as a possible D gene (6 bases). The CDR3 spans 15 residues. In germline, CDR1 is MNHEY, CDR2 SMNVEV (reference sequence). The V end was cut by 7 bases, the J end by 4 bases, with 17 bases between. DNA for the CDR3: TGTGCCAGCAAGTCGACAGGAAATATCGGAAACACCATATATTTT. Translated: CASKSTGNIGNTIYF.

This chain uses TRBV5-5 with TRBJ2-4; no firm D call. There are 17 residues in the CDR3. Germline assignment: CDR1 SGHKS and CDR2 YYEKEE (reference sequence). V lost 4 bases and J lost 0, with 17 bases in between. Here the CDR3 DNA reads TGTGCCAGCAGCCTGTTGGACCAGACCCTAGCCAAAAACATTCAGTACTTC. It specifies CASSLLDQTLAKNIQYF. Combining the CDR3 with reference TRBV5-5 and TRBJ2-4 gives the whole variable domain DAGVTQSPTHLIKTRGQQVTLRCSPISGHKSVSWYQQVLGQGPQFIFQYYEKEERGRGNFPDRFSARQFPNYSSELNVNALLLGDSALYLCASSLLDQTLAKNIQYFGAGTRLSVL.

The sample holds a few counts of this clonotype. The rearrangement links TRBV12-3 or TRBV12-4 to TRBJ2-1; 8 bases line up with TRBD2. The CDR3 is made up of 15 amino acids. Trimming removed 6 bases from V and 6 bases from J; junction bases left unmatched: 10. The CDR3 coding sequence is TGTGCCAGCAGCACTCAGGCGGGGGGCCTCAATGAGCAGTTCTTC. It translates to CASSTQAGGLNEQFF.

The V call is TRBV4-1, the J call TRBJ2-1; possibly TRBD2 for D (5 bases). The V gene lost 2 bases and the J gene lost 13 bases, with 21 bases spanning the gap. CDR3 length: 15 residues. Germline loops: CDR1 MGHRA, CDR2 YSYEKL. The CDR3 sequence is CASSQLGLFQETQFF. CDR3 DNA: TGCGCCAGCAGCCAACTCGGACTTTTCCAAGAGACCCAGTTCTTC.

Turning to this clonotype: A much larger clonotype is one base distant, so this may be a read error. In nucleotides, the CDR3 is TGTGCCAGCAGTTTAAGTAGTACGAGCGGAGAGACCCAGTACTTC. Protein sequence: CASSLSSTSGETQYF. This chain connects TRBV12-3 or TRBV12-4 to TRBJ2-7, with D possibly TRBD2 on 5 matching bases. Judging by the DNA end, TRBJ2-5 fits better; the J call may be wrong. The CDR3 totals 15 residues.

This clonotype was seen repeatedly, ten times or more. This chain joins TRBV29-1 and TRBJ2-1; D possibly corresponds to TRBD1 (6 bases). The CDR3 loop spans 12 amino acids. V lost 4 bases and J lost 6, with 10 bases in between. Germline CDR1 and CDR2: SQVTM and ANQGSEA. CDR3 sequence reads: CSVARGSNEQFF. CDR3 DNA sequence: TGCAGCGTTGCCAGGGGAAGCAATGAGCAGTTCTTC.

Concerning this clonotype itself: Since a much larger clone is just one base distant, this may be a read error. V and J are TRBV9 and TRBJ1-2; TRBD1 is a possible D gene (5 bases). This CDR3 is 15 amino acids long. Per germline, CDR1 SGDLS and CDR2 YYNGEE. CDR3 coding DNA: TGTGCCAGCGGCGTAGCTGAGGCAGGGTGGTATGGCTACACCTTC. Protein: CASGVAEAGWYGYTF.

This clonotype was observed a handful of times. V and J are TRBV12-3 or TRBV12-4 and TRBJ1-2; no clear D. The V and J ends lost 8 bases and 8 bases respectively, with 12 bases between them. This CDR3 is 11 amino acids long. The CDR3 nucleotides are TGTGCCAGCCGCCGTGGTGAGGGCTACACCTTC. Translated, it gives CASRRGEGYTF.

The table lists this clonotype with a count of one. The rearrangement links TRBV19 to TRBJ2-3; 12 bases match TRBD2. Germline assignment: CDR1 LNHDA and CDR2 SQIVND (reference sequence). V lost 2 bases to trimming and J lost 4 bases; unmatched junction nucleotides: 4. There are 16 residues in the CDR3. In nucleotides, the CDR3 is TGTGCCAGTAGTATAAGGGGACTAGCGGGTTCAGATACGCAGTATTTT. Protein: CASSIRGLAGSDTQYF.

This clonotype was detected many times. This chain joins TRBV14 and TRBJ2-1; D is possibly TRBD1 or TRBD2 (6 bases each). The CDR3 extends over 16 amino acids. V dropped 2 bases and J dropped 4 bases, with 15 bases sitting between them. Per germline, CDR1 SGHDN and CDR2 FVKESK. The CDR3 spells CASSQLTGAPYNEQFF. The CDR3 coding sequence is TGTGCCAGCAGCCAACTAACGGGGGCGCCTTACAATGAGCAGTTCTTC.

The rearrangement joins TRBV7-8 to TRBJ2-1; D perhaps matches TRBD2 (7 bases). The J call may be in error: the DNA end matches TRBJ2-7 better. There are 16 residues in the CDR3. Germline V gives CDR1 SGHVS, CDR2 FQNEAQ. The CDR3 nucleotides are TGTGCCAGCAGCTTAGCGGTTGGGGGGGCCTACAATGAGCAGTACTTC. Its protein is CASSLAVGGAYNEQYF.

The chain is built from TRBV5-1 and TRBJ1-1; D is ambiguous. Per the germline V gene, CDR1 is SGHRS and CDR2 is YFSETQ. The CDR3 consists of 14 residues. V lost 3 bases and J 7 bases, leaving 16 bases between the germline ends. The CDR3 DNA reads TGCGCCAGCAGCTCCCACGGAGGGCCGGGTGAAGCTTTCTTT. Residues: CASSSHGGPGEAFF.

This clonotype has more than one count but fewer than ten. The V call is TRBV11-2, the J call TRBJ2-1; TRBD2 aligns across 9 bases. Germline CDR1 reads SGHAT; CDR2 reads FQNNGV. The CDR3 totals 22 residues. V lost 1 base to trimming and J lost 0 bases; unmatched junction nucleotides: 19. The CDR3 reads CASSLGLASFSGGPSSYNEQFF. The CDR3 nucleotides read TGTGCCAGCAGCTTAGGTCTGGCCTCCTTTAGCGGGGGCCCCAGCTCCTACAATGAGCAGTTCTTC.

Ten or more counts support this clonotype. This chain links TRBV5-1 with TRBJ2-1, with 8 bases matching TRBD1. V trimming: 5 bases; J trimming: 2 bases; junction bases outside the gene matches: 12. The CDR3 spans 17 residues. Germline V gives CDR1 SGHRS, CDR2 YFSETQ. DNA for the CDR3: TGCGCCAGCAGTTCCCTCCGACAGGGGACAACCTACAATGAGCAGTTCTTC. This translates into CASSSLRQGTTYNEQFF.

V usage is TRBV7-2 and J usage is TRBJ2-1; possible D gene TRBD1, 7 bases. With 1 base removed from V and 9 bases from J, the gap between germline ends came to 16 bases. The CDR3 has 15 residues. Looked up from germline, CDR1 is SGHTA and CDR2 is FQGNSA. CDR3: CASSLVGQGGGEQFF. As DNA, the CDR3 is TGTGCCAGCAGCTTAGTAGGCCAGGGGGGTGGTGAGCAGTTCTTC.

The V call is TRBV7-2, the J call TRBJ2-5; 8 bases align to TRBD2. V was clipped by 4 bases and J by 7 bases; unmatched bases: 8. CDR1 and CDR2 from the germline V gene are SGHTA and FQGNSA. CDR3 length: 14 amino acids. Here the CDR3 DNA reads TGTGCCAGCAGCTCAACGGGGGGGGTTATGACCCAGTACTTC. Its translation is CASSSTGGVMTQYF.